This T cell receptor beta chain was documented in a study of T cell responses to AZD1222 COVID-19 vaccine (dated by TCRdb to the early 2020s). Study-level background: AZD1222 recipients given second doses at about 4 weeks or at about 12 weeks were pooled, since spike-specific TCR depth and breadth were not found to differ between the two schedules. A total of more than 230 trial participants underwent TCR sequencing, of whom 200 to 220 had received two doses of AZD1222 and some 25 had received two doses of the MenACWY control vaccine. Trial participants were enrolled by age into subgroups of 18-55, 56-69 and 70-plus years, and roughly 160, 29 and 62 TCR-sequenced participants, respectively, were included in these subgroups.

Interpreted using the paper, the time point label stands for: baseline before first vaccination. The vaccinee samples were drawn from two UK trials, COV001 and COV002, one of which was a single-blind randomized controlled phase 2/3 trial testing AZD1222 (ChAdOx1 nCoV-19) in healthy adults. For TCRbeta chain sequencing, PBMC samples from trial participants were taken at day 0 and at day 28 after the second dose. Cut back by 4 bases and 2 bases, the V and J ends lie 20 bases apart. CDR1 and CDR2 are read off the germline V gene (reference sequence) as LNHDA and SQIVND. Spanning cysteine to phenylalanine, the CDR3 consists of 17 amino acids. Left in the record is the CDR3 DNA by itself, 51 bases read in frame from the first base. Results the study describes overall, beyond this receptor: Spike-specific TCR breadth and depth rose significantly after two AZD1222 doses compared with day 0 and with MenACWY recipients. Because no day 14 peak-response samples were available, repertoires were characterized only after the peak T cell response. Reportedly, close to half of the unique spike-specific TCRs recognized epitopes lying outside the regions that are mutated in the B.1.351 and B.1.1.7 variants. Vaccine-associated CD4 TCRs spanned the whole spike protein, with dominant responses in regions 160-218 and 743-854. In the small 56-69-year group, the increase in depth fell short of significance, most likely because of low power. Most participants were white British and females outnumbered males, and the authors suggested that clonal diversity may have been underestimated. Conclusions about previously exposed vaccinees are limited because only a handful of AZD1222 recipients were SARS-CoV-2 seropositive at baseline.

The CDR3 regions of human TCRbeta chains were analyzed by immunosequencing. Processing in the source paper ran as follows. Repertoire TCRs were checked for matches against a reference library of SARS-CoV-2-specific TCRs that had been generated using the MIRA antigen-specificity platform. Breadth meant the fraction of unique TCRs that were SARS-CoV-2-associated, whereas depth meant the fraction of total T cells that were SARS-CoV-2-associated. Each spike-specific TCR was assigned to its reactive spike region and to a CD4 or CD8 class using the MIRA data. Log10-transformed breadth and depth values were compared by one-way ANOVA with Sidak's multiple comparisons tests. Sourced from immuneACCESS, this table was stored by TCRdb with only in-frame sequences that have V and J called. A share of the clones is absent; for the studies checked, an unresolved V gene accounts for under half, and the remainder has no known explanation. That table gives V, J and clone size, and the DNA gave D and trimming. For this sample there are 100,000 to 150,000 clones; over 75% appear just once. The ten biggest clones cover around 5.8% of the sample.

Worth noting for this clone: Its antigen is currently not known. The input lacks base qualities; no much larger clone sits a single base away.

The receptor chain draws on TRBV19 and TRBJ1-2; TRBD1 is possibly the D segment (5 matching bases). Source: peripheral blood, taken on day 0 of AZD1222 vaccination. The receptor was isolated from an adult in good health. CDR3 reads: CASSNSGRTSRNYGYTF. The DNA reads TGTGCCAGTAGTAATTCGGGACGTACGAGTCGGAACTATGGCTACACCTTC.